The clone carrying this T cell receptor beta chain was observed a handful of times. Unsorted PBMC DNA underwent sequencing on ten immunoSEQ deep assay plates. The authors' processing: Junction-only immunoSEQ sequences carried no quality scores, so filtering differed. Libraries were prepared by immunoSEQ multiplex PCR; TCRdb keeps only in-frame clonotypes and omits some of them. D and trimming were read from the DNA, whereas the V and J calls and clone size are those reported in that table. Among some 470,000 clones listed, 70% to 80% were seen once. The ends were cut back, 3 bases at V and 0 bases at J, with 8 bases in the middle. Per germline, CDR1 MGHDK and CDR2 SYGVNS. The CDR3 contains 14 residues. The data are from a study of shared clonotypes between healthy human individuals.

The chain carries TRBV25-1 and TRBJ1-1; D remains ambiguous. The sequence was collected from a middle-aged woman in good health. Some clones in this sample may be carry-over from other donors' samples. The material sequenced was PBMCs. The CDR3 reads CASSDRLLNTEAFF. The CDR3 DNA reads as TGTGCCAGCAGTGACCGGCTCCTGAACACTGAAGCTTTCTTT.